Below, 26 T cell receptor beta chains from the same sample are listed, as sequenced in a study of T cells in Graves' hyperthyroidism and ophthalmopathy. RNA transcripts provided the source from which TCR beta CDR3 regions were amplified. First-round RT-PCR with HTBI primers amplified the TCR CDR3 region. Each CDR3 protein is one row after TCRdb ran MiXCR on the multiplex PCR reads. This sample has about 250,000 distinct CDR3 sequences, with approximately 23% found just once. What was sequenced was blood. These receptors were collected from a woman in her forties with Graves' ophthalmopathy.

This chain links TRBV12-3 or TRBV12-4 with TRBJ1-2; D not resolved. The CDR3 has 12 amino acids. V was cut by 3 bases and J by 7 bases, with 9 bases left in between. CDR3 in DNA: TGTGCCAGCAGTTTTCGCTGGGGTGGCTACACCTTC. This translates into CASSFRWGGYTF.

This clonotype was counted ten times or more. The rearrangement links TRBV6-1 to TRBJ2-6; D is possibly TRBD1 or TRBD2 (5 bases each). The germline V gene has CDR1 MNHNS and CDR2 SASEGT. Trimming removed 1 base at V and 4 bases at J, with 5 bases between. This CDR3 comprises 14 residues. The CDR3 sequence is CASSEGGGANVLTF. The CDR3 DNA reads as TGTGCCAGCAGTGAAGGGGGGGGGGCCAACGTCCTGACTTTC.

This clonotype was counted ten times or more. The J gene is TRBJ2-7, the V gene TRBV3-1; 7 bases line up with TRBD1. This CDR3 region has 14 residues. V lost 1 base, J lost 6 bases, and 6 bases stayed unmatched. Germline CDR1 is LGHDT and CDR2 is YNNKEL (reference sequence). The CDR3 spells CASSQVTGSFEQYF. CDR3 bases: TGTGCCAGCAGCCAAGTGACAGGGAGTTTCGAGCAGTACTTC.

CDR3 in amino acids: CSAPQGFAYEQYF. As DNA, the CDR3 is TGCAGTGCTCCACAGGGTTTCGCCTACGAGCAGTACTTC. This chain connects TRBV20-1 to TRBJ2-7; D may be TRBD1 (6 bases). CDR1 and CDR2 from the germline V gene are DFQATT and SNEGSKA (reference sequence). The CDR3 extends over 13 amino acids. Trimming cost V 5 bases and J 2 bases, with 13 bases left between them.

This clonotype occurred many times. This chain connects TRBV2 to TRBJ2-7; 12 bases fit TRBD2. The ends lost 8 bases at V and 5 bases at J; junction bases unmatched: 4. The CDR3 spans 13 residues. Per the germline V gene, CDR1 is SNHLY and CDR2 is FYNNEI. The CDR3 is CASGGLAGDEQYF. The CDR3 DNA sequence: TGTGCCAGCGGGGGACTAGCGGGCGACGAGCAGTACTTC. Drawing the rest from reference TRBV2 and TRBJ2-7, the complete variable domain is EPEVTQTPSHQVTQMGQEVILRCVPISNHLYFYWYRQILGQKVEFLVSFYNNEISEKSEIFDDQFSVERPDGSNFTLKIRSTKLEDSAMYFCASGGLAGDEQYFGPGTRLTVT.

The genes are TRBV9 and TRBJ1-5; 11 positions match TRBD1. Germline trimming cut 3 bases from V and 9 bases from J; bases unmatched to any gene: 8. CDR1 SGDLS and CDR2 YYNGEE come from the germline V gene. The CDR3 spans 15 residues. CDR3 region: CASSGTGGSGAPQHF. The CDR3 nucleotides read TGTGCCAGCAGCGGGACAGGGGGCTCGGGTGCGCCCCAGCATTTT.

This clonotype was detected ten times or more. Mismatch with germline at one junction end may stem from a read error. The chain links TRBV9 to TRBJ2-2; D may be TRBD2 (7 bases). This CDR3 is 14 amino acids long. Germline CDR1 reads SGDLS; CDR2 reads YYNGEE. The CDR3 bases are TGTGCCAGCAGAGCAGGGGTGCAAAGCGGGGAGCCGTTTTTT. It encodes CASRAGVQSGEPFF.

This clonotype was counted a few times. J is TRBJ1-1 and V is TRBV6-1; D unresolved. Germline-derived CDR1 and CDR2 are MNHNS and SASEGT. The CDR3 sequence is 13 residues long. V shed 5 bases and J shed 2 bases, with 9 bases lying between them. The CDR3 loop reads CASSPEKNTEAFF. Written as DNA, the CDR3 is TGTGCCAGCAGTCCAGAGAAAAACACTGAAGCTTTCTTT.

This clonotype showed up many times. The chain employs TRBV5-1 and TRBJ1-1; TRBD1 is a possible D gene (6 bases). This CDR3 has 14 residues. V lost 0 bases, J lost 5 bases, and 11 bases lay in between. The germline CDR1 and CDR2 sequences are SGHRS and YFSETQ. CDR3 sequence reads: CASSLEGHGTEAFF. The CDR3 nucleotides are TGCGCCAGCAGCTTGGAGGGACATGGGACTGAAGCTTTCTTT.

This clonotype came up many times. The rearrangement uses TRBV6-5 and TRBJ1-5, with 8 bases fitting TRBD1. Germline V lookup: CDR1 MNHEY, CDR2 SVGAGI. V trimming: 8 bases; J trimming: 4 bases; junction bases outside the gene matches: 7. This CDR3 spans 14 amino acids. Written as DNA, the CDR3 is TGTGCCAGCGGCCTAACAGGGGGGAATCAGCCCCAGCATTTT. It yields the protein CASGLTGGNQPQHF.

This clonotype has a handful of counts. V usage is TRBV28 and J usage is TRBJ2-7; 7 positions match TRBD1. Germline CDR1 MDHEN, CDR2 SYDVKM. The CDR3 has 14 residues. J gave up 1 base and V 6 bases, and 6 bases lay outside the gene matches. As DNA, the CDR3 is TGTGCCAGCAGCGACAGGGAACAGTCCTACGAGCAGTACTTC. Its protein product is CASSDREQSYEQYF.

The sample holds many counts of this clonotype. CDR3 amino acids: CSARTGAETQYF. The CDR3 DNA reads TGCAGTGCTCGGACAGGGGCCGAGACCCAGTACTTC. The gene calls are TRBV20-1 and TRBJ2-5, with TRBD1 matching over 9 bases. CDR3 size: 12 residues. V dropped 5 bases and J dropped 5; count of bases not matched to a gene: 3. Germline values: CDR1 DFQATT, CDR2 SNEGSKA (reference sequence).

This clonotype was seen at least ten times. CDR3 DNA: TGTGCCAGCAGCTTAGGCGGGAGTCAGGACTACGAGCAGTACTTC. Translation: CASSLGGSQDYEQYF. The chain combines TRBV11-2 with TRBJ2-7; the match to TRBD2 covers 7 bases. Per germline, CDR1 SGHAT and CDR2 FQNNGV. This CDR3 is built from 15 residues. Losses at the gene ends were 1 base for V and 3 bases for J; bases not matched to a gene: 6. Combining the CDR3 with reference TRBV11-2 and TRBJ2-7 gives the whole variable domain EAGVAQSPRYKIIEKRQSVAFWCNPISGHATLYWYQQILGQGPKLLIQFQNNGVVDDSQLPKDRFSAERLKGVDSTLKIQPAKLEDSAVYLCASSLGGSQDYEQYFGPGTRLTVT.

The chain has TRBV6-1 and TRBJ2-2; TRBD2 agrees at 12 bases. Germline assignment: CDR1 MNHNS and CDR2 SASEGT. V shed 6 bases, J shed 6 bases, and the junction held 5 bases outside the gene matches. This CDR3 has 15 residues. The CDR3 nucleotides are TGTGCCAGCAGCCTAGCGGGAGGGGGTGCCGGGGAGCTGTTTTTT. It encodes CASSLAGGGAGELFF.

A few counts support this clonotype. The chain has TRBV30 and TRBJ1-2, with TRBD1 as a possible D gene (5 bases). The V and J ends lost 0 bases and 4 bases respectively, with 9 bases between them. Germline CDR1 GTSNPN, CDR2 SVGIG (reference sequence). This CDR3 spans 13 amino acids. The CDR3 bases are TGTGCCTGGAGTGTTGGGGCGGGCTATGGCTACACCTTC. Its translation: CAWSVGAGYGYTF.

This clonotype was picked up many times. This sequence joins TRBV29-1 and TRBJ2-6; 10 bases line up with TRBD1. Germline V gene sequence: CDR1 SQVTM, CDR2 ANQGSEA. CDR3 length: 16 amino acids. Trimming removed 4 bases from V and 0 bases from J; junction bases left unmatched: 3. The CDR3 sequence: CSVGTGGSSGANVLTF. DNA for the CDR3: TGCAGCGTTGGGACAGGGGGGAGCTCTGGGGCCAACGTCCTGACTTTC. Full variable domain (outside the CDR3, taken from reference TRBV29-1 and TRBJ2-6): SAVISQKPSRDICQRGTSLTIQCQVDSQVTMMFWYRQQPGQSLTLIATANQGSEATYESGFVIDKFPISRPNLTFSTLTVSNMSPEDSSIYLCSVGTGGSSGANVLTFGAGSRLTVL.

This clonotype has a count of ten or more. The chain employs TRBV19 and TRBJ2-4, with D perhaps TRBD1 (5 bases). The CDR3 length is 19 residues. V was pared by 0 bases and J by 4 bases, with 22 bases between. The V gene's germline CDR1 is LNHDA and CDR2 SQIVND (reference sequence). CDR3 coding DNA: TGTGCCAGTAGTATAGATCAATGGTCCAGGGAAGCTTTAAAAAACATTCAGTACTTC. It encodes CASSIDQWSREALKNIQYF.

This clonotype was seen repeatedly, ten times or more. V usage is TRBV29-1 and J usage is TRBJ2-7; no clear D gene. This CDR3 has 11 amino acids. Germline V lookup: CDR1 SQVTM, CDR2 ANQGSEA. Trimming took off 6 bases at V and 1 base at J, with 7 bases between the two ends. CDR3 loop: CSVQESYEQYF. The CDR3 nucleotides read TGCAGCGTACAAGAATCCTACGAGCAGTACTTC.

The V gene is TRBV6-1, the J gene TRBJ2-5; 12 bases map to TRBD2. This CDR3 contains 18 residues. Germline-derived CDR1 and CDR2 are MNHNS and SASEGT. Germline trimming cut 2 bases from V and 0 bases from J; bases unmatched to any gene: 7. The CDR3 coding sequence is TGTGCCAGCAGTGAAAAGACTAGCGGGAGAAAGTACCAAGAGACCCAGTACTTC. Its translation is CASSEKTSGRKYQETQYF.

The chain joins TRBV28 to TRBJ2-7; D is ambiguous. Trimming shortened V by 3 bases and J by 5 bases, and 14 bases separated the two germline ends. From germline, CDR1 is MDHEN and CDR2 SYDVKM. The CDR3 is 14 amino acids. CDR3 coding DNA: TGTGCCAGCAGTTTGGTGAAAAAACGGAACGAGCAGTACTTC. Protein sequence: CASSLVKKRNEQYF.

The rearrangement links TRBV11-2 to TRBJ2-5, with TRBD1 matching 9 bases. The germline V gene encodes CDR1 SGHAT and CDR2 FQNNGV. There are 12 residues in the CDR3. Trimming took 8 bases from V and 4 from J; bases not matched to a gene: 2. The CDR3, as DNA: TGTGCCAGCCACAGGGGGCTAGAGACCCAGTACTTC. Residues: CASHRGLETQYF.

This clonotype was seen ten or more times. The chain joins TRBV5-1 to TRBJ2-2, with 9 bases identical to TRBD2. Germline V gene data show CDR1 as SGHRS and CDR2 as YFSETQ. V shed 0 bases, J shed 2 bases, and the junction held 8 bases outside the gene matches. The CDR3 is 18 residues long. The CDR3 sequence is CASSLAVLAGPNTGELFF. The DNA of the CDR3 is TGCGCCAGCAGCTTGGCCGTACTAGCGGGTCCCAACACCGGGGAGCTGTTTTTT.

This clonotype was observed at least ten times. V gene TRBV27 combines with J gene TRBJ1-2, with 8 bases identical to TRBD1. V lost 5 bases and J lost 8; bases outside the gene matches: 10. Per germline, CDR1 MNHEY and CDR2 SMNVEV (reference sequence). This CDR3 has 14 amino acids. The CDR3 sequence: CASSRLTGGGGYTF. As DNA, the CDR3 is TGTGCCAGCAGTCGCCTTACAGGGGGGGGAGGCTACACCTTC.

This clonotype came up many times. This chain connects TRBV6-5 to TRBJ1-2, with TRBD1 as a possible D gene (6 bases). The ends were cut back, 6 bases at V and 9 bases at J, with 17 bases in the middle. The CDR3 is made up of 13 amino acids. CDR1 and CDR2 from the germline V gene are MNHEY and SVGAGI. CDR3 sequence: CASRALTGYSYTF. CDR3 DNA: TGTGCCAGCAGGGCCCTGACAGGATATAGCTACACCTTC.

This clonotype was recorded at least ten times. The CDR3 DNA is TGTGCCAGCAGCGTAGATAGTTCCGGCGAGCAGTACTTC. It specifies CASSVDSSGEQYF. The chain combines TRBV9 with TRBJ2-7, with D unresolved. CDR3 length: 13 amino acids. Germline V gene data show CDR1 as SGDLS and CDR2 as YYNGEE. Trimming left V 0 bases short and J 6 bases short, with 10 bases between.

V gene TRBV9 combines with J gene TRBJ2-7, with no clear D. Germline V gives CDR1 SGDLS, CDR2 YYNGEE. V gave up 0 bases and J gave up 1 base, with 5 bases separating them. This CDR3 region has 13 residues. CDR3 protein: CASSVDFSYEQYF. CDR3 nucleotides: TGTGCCAGCAGCGTAGATTTTTCCTACGAGCAGTACTTC. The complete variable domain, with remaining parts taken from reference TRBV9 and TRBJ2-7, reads DSGVTQTPKHLITATGQRVTLRCSPRSGDLSVYWYQQSLDQGLQFLIQYYNGEERAKGNILERFSAQQFPDLHSELNLSSLELGDSALYFCASSVDFSYEQYFGPGTRLTVT.